This TCR beta chain derives from a study of blood T cell repertoires in COVID-19. In the study overall: From T cells, B-cell-depleted T cells, or PBMCs came the material, which was cDNA or gDNA.

Libraries were prepared by immunoSEQ multiplex PCR; TCRdb keeps only in-frame clonotypes and omits some of them. The sample contains 200,000 to 250,000 clones, about 90% of which appear only once. V lost 0 bases to trimming and J lost 2 bases; unmatched junction nucleotides: 10. The CDR3 runs to 18 residues. Germline lookup yields CDR1 SGDLS and CDR2 YYNGEE. The sequencing sample was made of peripheral blood. The chain uses TRBV9 and TRBJ2-7; 11 positions agree with TRBD2. This sequence was found in a man between 18 and 29 years old with active or convalescent COVID-19. CDR3: CASSVGGTSGTLPYEQYF. For the CDR3, the DNA is TGTGCCAGCAGCGTAGGTGGGACTAGCGGCACATTACCCTACGAGCAGTACTTC.